Shown below are 23 T cell receptor beta chains from a single sample sequenced in a study of cytomegalovirus exposure and HLA in healthy donors. With 60 Vbeta and 13 Jbeta primers, the PCR was carried out. Only in-frame clones appear in the TCRdb table, and some are missing; sequencing was by immunoSEQ multiplex PCR. Here the sample spans 95,000 to 100,000 clones, approximately 77% being singletons. Sequenced sample: PBMCs. Every receptor here comes from a female donor in good health and CMV-seronegative.

The chain couples TRBV5-1 to TRBJ1-2, with D possibly matching TRBD1 (5 bases). The V gene's germline CDR1 is SGHRS and CDR2 YFSETQ. V dropped 4 bases and J dropped 3 bases, with 16 bases sitting between them. This CDR3 contains 15 residues. As DNA, the CDR3 is TGCGCCAGCAGCCTGGGGTGGAGGGGAGACTATGGCTACACCTTC. Its protein is CASSLGWRGDYGYTF.

This chain connects TRBV29-1 to TRBJ2-3; 7 bases map to TRBD2. This CDR3 is 17 amino acids long. CDR1 and CDR2 (germline): SQVTM, ANQGSEA. CDR3 loop: CLRGRWASGGSADTQYF. DNA of the CDR3: TGCCTTCGTGGGAGGTGGGCTAGCGGCGGATCGGCAGATACGCAGTATTTT.

This chain uses TRBV6-1 with TRBJ1-3, with D perhaps matching TRBD1 (6 bases). The CDR3 consists of 15 residues. CDR1 is MNHNS, CDR2 SASEGT, per germline. V was pared by 8 bases and J by 4 bases, with 18 bases between. The chain's CDR3 is CASLAKGQPGNTIYF. CDR3 sequence (DNA): TGTGCCAGCCTTGCGAAAGGACAGCCAGGAAACACCATATATTTT.

CDR3 loop: CASSYGGAGRETQYF. The CDR3 DNA is TGTGCCAGCAGTTACGGGGGGGCGGGTCGAGAGACCCAGTACTTC. This chain links TRBV6-5 with TRBJ2-5; maybe TRBD2 (7 bases). Germline lookup yields CDR1 MNHEY and CDR2 SVGAGI. This CDR3 spans 15 amino acids. Trimming stripped 2 bases from V and 4 bases from J, with 14 bases between.

The count of this clone is one. The chain couples TRBV10-1 to TRBJ2-3, with a weak D call TRBD1 (6 bases). This CDR3 is built from 15 residues. CDR1 and CDR2 from the germline V gene are WNHNN and SYGVQD (reference sequence). V was shortened by 6 bases and J by 1 base, with 14 bases between the two germline ends. The CDR3 sequence is CASSPMGAGTDTQYF. The CDR3, as DNA: TGCGCCAGCAGCCCAATGGGGGCTGGCACAGATACGCAGTATTTT.

The rearrangement joins TRBV28 to TRBJ1-3, with D uncertain. V dropped 1 base and J dropped 3 bases, with 16 bases sitting between them. Germline values: CDR1 MDHEN, CDR2 SYDVKM. CDR3 length: 17 amino acids. Here the CDR3 DNA reads TGTGCCAGCAGTTTATTGAGGTCTGCCCGGCATGGAAACACCATATATTTT. Amino acids: CASSLLRSARHGNTIYF.

This clone appeared a few times. This chain joins TRBV7-9 and TRBJ1-1, with D maybe TRBD1 (5 bases). Germline V CDR1 and CDR2: SEHNR, FQNEAQ (reference sequence). Trimming removed 5 bases from V and 5 bases from J, with 12 bases in between. The CDR3 has 13 residues. DNA of the CDR3: TGTGCCAGCAGCCTAGGCAGGGTAACTGAAGCTTTCTTT. Protein sequence: CASSLGRVTEAFF.

The chain couples TRBV10-3 to TRBJ2-7; a possible D gene is TRBD2 (5 bases). Trimming stripped 5 bases from V and 5 bases from J, with 16 bases between. This CDR3 has 14 amino acids. Germline CDR1 and CDR2: ENHRY and SYGVKD. For the CDR3, the DNA is TGTGCCATCAGTCTTAGCGAGATCGGGCACGAGCAGTACTTC. This gives the protein CAISLSEIGHEQYF.

The rearrangement links TRBV5-1 to TRBJ2-3; no firm D call. The CDR3 has 13 amino acids. V shed 3 bases and J shed 4 bases, with 9 bases lying between them. Germline V CDR1 and CDR2: SGHRS, YFSETQ. In DNA, the CDR3 is TGCGCCAGCAGCTCGATCAGGTCAGATACGCAGTATTTT. It specifies CASSSIRSDTQYF. Supplemented by reference TRBV5-1 and TRBJ2-3, the full variable domain reads KAGVTQTPRYLIKTRGQQVTLSCSPISGHRSVSWYQQTPGQGLQFLFEYFSETQRNKGNFPGRFSGRQFSNSRSEMNVSTLELGDSALYLCASSSIRSDTQYFGPGTRLTVL.

The rearrangement joins TRBV11-2 to TRBJ2-1, with unresolved D. Germline CDR1 and CDR2: SGHAT and FQNNGV. This CDR3 region has 16 residues. V was pared by 6 bases and J by 4 bases, with 19 bases between. CDR3 DNA: TGTGCCAGCAGATACAATCTAGGTAACGTTTACAATGAGCAGTTCTTC. This sequence encodes CASRYNLGNVYNEQFF. Full variable domain (remainder filled in from reference TRBV11-2 and TRBJ2-1): EAGVAQSPRYKIIEKRQSVAFWCNPISGHATLYWYQQILGQGPKLLIQFQNNGVVDDSQLPKDRFSAERLKGVDSTLKIQPAKLEDSAVYLCASRYNLGNVYNEQFFGPGTRLTVL.

The chain links TRBV6-1 to TRBJ1-1; D remains ambiguous. The CDR3 length is 13 residues. Trimming took 7 bases from V and 3 from J, leaving 12 bases between them. CDR1 is MNHNS and CDR2 is SASEGT in the germline V gene. Here the CDR3 DNA reads TGTGCCAGCATTGGACTTTCGTACACTGAAGCTTTCTTT. Translating it yields CASIGLSYTEAFF.

This clone was observed a handful of times. The chain combines TRBV5-5 with TRBJ1-6; the match to TRBD1 covers 8 bases. The CDR3 totals 15 residues. V shed 4 bases and J 3 bases; nucleotides not matched to a gene: 3. CDR1 is SGHKS and CDR2 is YYEKEE in the germline V gene (reference sequence). The CDR3 loop is CASSVTGVYNSPLHF. CDR3 nucleotide sequence: TGTGCCAGCAGCGTGACAGGGGTCTATAATTCACCCCTCCACTTT.

The V and J genes are TRBV7-9 and TRBJ1-1, with no clear D. This CDR3 contains 12 residues. Germline V gene sequence: CDR1 SEHNR, CDR2 FQNEAQ (reference sequence). V lost 1 base, J lost 7 bases, and 7 bases lay in between. Here the CDR3 reads CASSLGGFEAFF. Here the CDR3 DNA reads TGTGCCAGCAGCTTAGGCGGGTTTGAAGCTTTCTTT.

V gene TRBV5-1 combines with J gene TRBJ1-2, with D tentatively TRBD1 (5 bases). V lost 2 bases and J 3 bases, leaving 8 bases between the germline ends. The CDR3 length is 13 residues. Germline loops: CDR1 SGHRS, CDR2 YFSETQ. The CDR3 sequence: CASSFDSDYGYTF. The CDR3 region has the DNA TGCGCCAGCAGCTTCGACAGTGACTATGGCTACACCTTC.

The genes are TRBV19 and TRBJ2-5; no clear D gene. CDR3 length: 13 amino acids. V lost 4 bases and J lost 7, with 13 bases in between. Germline-derived CDR1 and CDR2 are LNHDA and SQIVND (reference sequence). For the CDR3, the DNA is TGTGCCAGTAGTACCCTTGGAGACGGGACCCAGTACTTC. This sequence encodes CASSTLGDGTQYF.

The CDR3 reads CASSQDGTGGTGELFF. CDR3 DNA sequence: TGCGCCAGCAGCCAAGACGGCACGGGGGGCACCGGGGAGCTGTTTTTT. This chain joins TRBV4-1 and TRBJ2-2; TRBD2 agrees at 7 bases. V lost 0 bases and J lost 4; bases outside the gene matches: 5. The CDR3 loop spans 16 amino acids. Per germline, CDR1 MGHRA and CDR2 YSYEKL.

CDR3 in amino acids: CASRPPGTSGGPGTYNEQFF. The CDR3 bases are TGTGCAAGTCGCCCACCCGGGACTAGCGGGGGGCCGGGAACTTACAATGAGCAGTTCTTC. The V and J genes are TRBV12-2 and TRBJ2-1; the D call TRBD2 from the table was never checked on the DNA. TRBV12-2 is a known pseudogene. The CDR3 spans 20 residues.

The rearrangement joins TRBV27 to TRBJ2-7, with D possibly being TRBD1 (6 bases). Germline-derived CDR1 and CDR2 are MNHEY and SMNVEV (reference sequence). CDR3 length: 13 residues. V lost 8 bases, J lost 2 bases, and 13 bases lay in between. This CDR3 reads CASGHREPYEQYF. In DNA, the CDR3 is TGTGCCAGCGGACACAGGGAGCCCTACGAGCAGTACTTC.

The rearrangement uses TRBV28 and TRBJ2-5, with TRBD2 matching 7 bases. Germline V lookup: CDR1 MDHEN, CDR2 SYDVKM. CDR3 length: 12 residues. Trimming cost V 7 bases and J 5 bases; bases outside gene matches: 4. The CDR3 sequence: CASKAGLETQYF. The CDR3 nucleotides read TGTGCCAGCAAAGCGGGATTGGAGACCCAGTACTTC.

The chain employs TRBV5-4 and TRBJ2-3, with D perhaps matching TRBD2 (5 bases). V lost 4 bases and J lost 2, with 14 bases in between. Germline V CDR1 and CDR2: SGHNT, YYREEE (reference sequence). This CDR3 spans 15 amino acids. CDR3 DNA: TGTGCCAGCAGCGCGGACTGGACCGCCACAGATACGCAGTATTTT. It translates to CASSADWTATDTQYF. The variable domain in full, with the rest retrieved from reference TRBV5-4 and TRBJ2-3, is ETGVTQSPTHLIKTRGQQVTLRCSSQSGHNTVSWYQQALGQGPQFIFQYYREEENGRGNFPPRFSGLQFPNYSSELNVNALELDDSALYLCASSADWTATDTQYFGPGTRLTVL.

A note on this clone: One junction end does not reproduce the germline sequence, and a read error may be involved. The CDR3 loop is CSSSLIASGYTF. CDR3 nucleotide sequence: TGTTCCAGCAGCCTAATCGCCTCTGGCTACACCTTC. The chain combines TRBV7-9 with TRBJ1-2; unclear D gene. Germline assignment: CDR1 SEHNR and CDR2 FQNEAQ (reference sequence). CDR3 length: 12 amino acids. Supplemented by reference TRBV7-9 and TRBJ1-2, the full variable domain reads DTGVSQNPRHKITKRGQNVTFRCDPISEHNRLYWYRQTLGQGPEFLTYFQNEAQLEKSRLLSDRFSAERPKGSFSTLEIQRTEQGDSAMYLCSSSLIASGYTFGSGTRLTVV.

V is TRBV6-1 and J is TRBJ1-1; D call uncertain. This CDR3 spans 13 amino acids. Germline V gene lookup returns CDR1 MNHNS and CDR2 SASEGT. Trimming cost V 6 bases and J 3 bases, with 11 bases left between them. The CDR3 region is CASRSNRDTEAFF. For the CDR3, the DNA is TGTGCCAGCAGGTCCAACCGGGACACTGAAGCTTTCTTT.

This clone occurred a few times. V gene TRBV5-1 combines with J gene TRBJ2-3, with TRBD1 matching over 7 bases. After removal of 4 bases from V and 2 bases from J, the junction contained 4 bases not matched to a gene. Germline CDR1 SGHRS, CDR2 YFSETQ. The CDR3 totals 14 residues. The CDR3 is CASSTGTVTDTQYF. The CDR3 coding sequence is TGCGCCAGCAGCACGGGGACAGTCACAGATACGCAGTATTTT.